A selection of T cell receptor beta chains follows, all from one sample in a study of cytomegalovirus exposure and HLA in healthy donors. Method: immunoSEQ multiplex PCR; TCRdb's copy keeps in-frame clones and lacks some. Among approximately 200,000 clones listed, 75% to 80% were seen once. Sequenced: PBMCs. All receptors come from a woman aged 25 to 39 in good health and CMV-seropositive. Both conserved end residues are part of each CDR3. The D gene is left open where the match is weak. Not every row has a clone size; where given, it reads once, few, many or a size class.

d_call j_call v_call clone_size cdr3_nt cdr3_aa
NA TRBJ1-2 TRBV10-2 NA TGCGCCAGCAGTGACGCAGGGAACTATGGCTACACCTTC CASSDAGNYGYTF
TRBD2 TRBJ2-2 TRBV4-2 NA TGTGCCAGCAGCCAAGAGGGGGCGACTAGCGGGAGATGGAGCGGGGAGCTGTTTTTT CASSQEGATSGRWSGELFF
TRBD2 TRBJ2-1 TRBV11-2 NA TGTGCCAGCAGCGCACTCCGGACTAGCGCCTCCAATGAGCAGTTCTTC CASSALRTSASNEQFF
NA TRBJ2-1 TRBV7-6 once TGTGCCAGCAGCTTATGGTCGGCTAAGGACACGCAGTTCTTC CASSLWSAKDTQFF
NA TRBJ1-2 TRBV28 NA TGTGCCAGCAGTTTTGTAGGGGTACAGGGCTACACCTTC CASSFVGVQGYTF
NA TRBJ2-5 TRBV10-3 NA TGTGCCATCAGTGAGACACAAGAGACCCAGTACTTC CAISETQETQYF
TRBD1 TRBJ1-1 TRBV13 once TGTGCCAGCAGCCGAGGGGACAGGGATACTGAAGCTTTCTTT CASSRGDRDTEAFF
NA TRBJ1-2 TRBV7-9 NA TGTGCCAGCAGCCTCGGGACACTCTATGGCTACACCTTC CASSLGTLYGYTF
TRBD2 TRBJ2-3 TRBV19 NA TGTGCCAGTAGTTGGGCTAGCGGGAGAGCAGATACGCAGTATTTT CASSWASGRADTQYF
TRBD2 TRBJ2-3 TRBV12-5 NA TGTGCTAGTGGCGCTGGACTAGCGGGGTTTACAGATACGCAGTATTTT CASGAGLAGFTDTQYF
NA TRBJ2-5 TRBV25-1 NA TGTGCCAGCTTAGCATCAGAGACCCAGTACTTC CASLASETQYF
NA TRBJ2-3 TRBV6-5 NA TGTGCCAGCAATTACTCGAGCAGGACAGATACGCAGTATTTT CASNYSSRTDTQYF
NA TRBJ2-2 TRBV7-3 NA TGTGCCAGCACAAACACCCTCAGGGGTACCGGGGAGCTGTTTTTT CASTNTLRGTGELFF
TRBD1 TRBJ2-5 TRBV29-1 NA TGCAGCGCCTGGGACAGGCCAGGGGAGACCCAGTACTTC CSAWDRPGETQYF
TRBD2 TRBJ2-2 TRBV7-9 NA TGTGCCAGCAGCTCGGGGAGGGGTTTACTGAACACCGGGGAGCTGTTTTTT CASSSGRGLLNTGELFF
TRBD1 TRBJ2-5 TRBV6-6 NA TGTGCCAGCAGGGTCGAGACAGGGGTTCAAGAGACCCAGTACTTC CASRVETGVQETQYF
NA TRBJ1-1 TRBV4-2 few TGTGCCAGCATCTCGAATATCGGGGAGGAGAACACTGAAGCTTTCTTT CASISNIGEENTEAFF
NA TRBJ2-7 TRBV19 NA TGTGCCAGTAGTATTAAGCACAGCGGCGAGCAGTACTTC CASSIKHSGEQYF
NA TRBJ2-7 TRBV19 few TGTGCCAGTAGTTTAACAGGGTCGATCAACGAGCAGTACTTC CASSLTGSINEQYF
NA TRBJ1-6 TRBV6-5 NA TGTGCCAGCAGTTCCCTTGGGACTGGGAGTAATTCACCCCTCCACTTT CASSSLGTGSNSPLHF
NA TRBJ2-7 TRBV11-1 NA TGTGCCAGCAGCTTAGTCTTCGGCGAGCAGTACTTC CASSLVFGEQYF
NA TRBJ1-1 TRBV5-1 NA TGCGCCAGCACCCGCGGGGGATTTAACACTGAAGCTTTCTTT CASTRGGFNTEAFF
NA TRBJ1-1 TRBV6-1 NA TGTGCCAGCAGGTCGTGGGCACCCTCGAGCACTGAAGCTTTCTTT CASRSWAPSSTEAFF
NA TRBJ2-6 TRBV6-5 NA TGTGCCAGCAGTTATTTCGCGGGTAGCGGAGCCAACGTCTTGACTTTC CASSYFAGSGANVLTF
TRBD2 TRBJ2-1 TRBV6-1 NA TGTGCCAGCAGTTCGGGACTAGCCTACAATGAGCAGTTCTTC CASSSGLAYNEQFF
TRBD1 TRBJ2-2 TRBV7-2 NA TGTGCCGGTCGACAGGGTCGGACCGGGGAGCTGTTTTTT CAGRQGRTGELFF
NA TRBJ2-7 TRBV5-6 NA TGTGCCAGCAGCCCCCGGCAGAGGAGGGACGAGCAGTACTTC CASSPRQRRDEQYF
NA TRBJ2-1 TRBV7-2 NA TGTGCCAGCAGCTTAGACTATTTGGGGCAGTTCTTC CASSLDYLGQFF
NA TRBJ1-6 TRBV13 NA TGTGCCAGCAGCTCCAGAAACTCCTATAATTCACCCCTCCACTTT CASSSRNSYNSPLHF
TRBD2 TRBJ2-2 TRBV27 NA TGTGCCAGCAGTTTAACACCGGGACTAGCGTTCACCGGGGAGCTGTTTTTT CASSLTPGLAFTGELFF
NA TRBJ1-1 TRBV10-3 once TGTGCCACCAGTTCGGAGGGGAACACTGAAGCTTTCTTT CATSSEGNTEAFF
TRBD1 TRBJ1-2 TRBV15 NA TGTGCCACCAGCGCAACAGGGGGGGGCTACACCTTC CATSATGGGYTF
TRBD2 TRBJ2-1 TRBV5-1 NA TGCGCCAGCAGCACTGGACTAGCGGGGGCCCTTGGAGAGCAGTTCTTC CASSTGLAGALGEQFF
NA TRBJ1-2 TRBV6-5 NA TGTGCCAGCAAGTTATCGGTTGCCTATGGCTACACCTTC CASKLSVAYGYTF
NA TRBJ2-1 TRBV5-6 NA TGTGCCAGCAGCTTGGTTCAGGGTGTGTGGCAGTTCTTC CASSLVQGVWQFF
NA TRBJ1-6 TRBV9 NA TGTGCCAGCAGCGGAGGGAGGGTCAGGAGCTCCTATAATTCACCCCTCCACTTT CASSGGRVRSSYNSPLHF
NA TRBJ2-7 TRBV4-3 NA TGCGCCAGCAGCCAAGTGGGGGGGCACGAGCAGTACTTC CASSQVGGHEQYF
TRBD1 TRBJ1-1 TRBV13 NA TGTGCCTGCCGACACAGGGGCCAAAACACTGAAGCTTTCTTT CACRHRGQNTEAFF
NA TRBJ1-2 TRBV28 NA TGTGCCAGCAGTTCCGGGGGGACTCCACCGATCTATGGCTACACCTTC CASSSGGTPPIYGYTF
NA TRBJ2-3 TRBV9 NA TGTGCCAGCAGCGTAGGAGGGCGGACAGGGGGCCTAGCGGGGGGTAGGACAGATACGCAGTATTTT CASSVGGRTGGLAGGRTDTQYF
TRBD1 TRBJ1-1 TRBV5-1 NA TGCGCCAGCACCTTGTGGACAGGGGGCTTTACTGAAGCTTTCTTT CASTLWTGGFTEAFF
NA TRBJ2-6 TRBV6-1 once TGTGCCAGCCTTAGAAGTGGGGCCAACGTCCTGACTTTC CASLRSGANVLTF
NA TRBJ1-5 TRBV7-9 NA TGTGCCAGCAGCTTAGCCGGGATCGGTATCCCGTCCCAGCATTTT CASSLAGIGIPSQHF
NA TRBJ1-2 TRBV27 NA TGTGCCAGCAGTCCCGGGACTCGAAGTTATGGCTACACCTTC CASSPGTRSYGYTF
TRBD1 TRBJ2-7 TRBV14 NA TGTGCCAGCAGCCCTTGGGACAGGGGAACCTACGAGCAGTACTTC CASSPWDRGTYEQYF
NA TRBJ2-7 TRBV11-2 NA TGTGCCAGCAGCTTTCAACCCGGGGTCTTGGAGCAGTACTTC CASSFQPGVLEQYF
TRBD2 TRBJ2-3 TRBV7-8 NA TGTGCCAGCAGCATGAGACTAGCGAGTAGCACAGATACGCAGTATTTT CASSMRLASSTDTQYF
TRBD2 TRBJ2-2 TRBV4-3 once TGCGCCAGCAGCCAAGGGATAGCGGGGGGGGCAAACACCGGGGAGCTGTTTTTT CASSQGIAGGANTGELFF
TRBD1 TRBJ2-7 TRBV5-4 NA TGTGCCAGCAGCTCGGGACAGTCCTACGAGCAGTACTTC CASSSGQSYEQYF
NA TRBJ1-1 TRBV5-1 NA TGCGCCAGCAGCCACGGTCGGGGGATCGACACTGAAGCTTTCTTT CASSHGRGIDTEAFF
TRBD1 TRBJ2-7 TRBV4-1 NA TGCGCCAGCAGCCCGGGACAGGGGGCCTCCTACGAGCAGTACTTC CASSPGQGASYEQYF
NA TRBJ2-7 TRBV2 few TGTGCCAGCAGGCCAGGGCGGGGCTCGGAAAGCGAGCAGTACTTC CASRPGRGSESEQYF